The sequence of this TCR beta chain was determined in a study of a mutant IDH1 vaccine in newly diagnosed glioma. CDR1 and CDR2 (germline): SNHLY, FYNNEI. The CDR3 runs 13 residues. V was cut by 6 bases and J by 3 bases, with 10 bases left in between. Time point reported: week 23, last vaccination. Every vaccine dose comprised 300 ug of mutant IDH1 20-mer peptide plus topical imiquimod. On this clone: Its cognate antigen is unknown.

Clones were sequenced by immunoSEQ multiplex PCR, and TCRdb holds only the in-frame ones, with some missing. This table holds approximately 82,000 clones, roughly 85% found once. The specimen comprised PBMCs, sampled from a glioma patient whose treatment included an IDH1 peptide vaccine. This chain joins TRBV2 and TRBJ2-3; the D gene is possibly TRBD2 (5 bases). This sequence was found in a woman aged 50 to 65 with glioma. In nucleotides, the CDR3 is TGTGCCAGCAGAAGCGGACCGACAGATACGCAGTATTTT. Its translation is CASRSGPTDTQYF. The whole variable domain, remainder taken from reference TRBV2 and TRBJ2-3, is EPEVTQTPSHQVTQMGQEVILRCVPISNHLYFYWYRQILGQKVEFLVSFYNNEISEKSEIFDDQFSVERPDGSNFTLKIRSTKLEDSAMYFCASRSGPTDTQYFGPGTRLTVL.